These 18 T cell receptor beta chains share one sample of origin, sequenced in a study of blood T cell repertoires in COVID-19. The data were produced by immunoSEQ multiplex PCR, yet TCRdb's version contains in-frame clones alone and is incomplete. The top ten clones hold about 3.2% of a sample with about 19,000 clones, roughly 88% of them seen once. Sequencing was performed on peripheral blood. Receptors were obtained from a human donor in a cohort sampled during active COVID-19.

V gene TRBV28 combines with J gene TRBJ1-1; 7 bases are shared with TRBD1. CDR1 and CDR2 from the germline V gene are MDHEN and SYDVKM. J gave up 6 bases and V 4 bases, and 11 bases lay outside the gene matches. The CDR3 consists of 15 residues. The CDR3, as DNA: TGTGCCAGCAGTTCAAGGGACAGCCCGGGGCCTGAAGCTTTCTTT. Translating gives CASSSRDSPGPEAFF.

The chain joins TRBV2 to TRBJ2-7; D ambiguous. The CDR3 covers 11 residues. The germline V gene encodes CDR1 SNHLY and CDR2 FYNNEI. Trimming removed 6 bases from V and 0 bases from J, with 3 bases in between. The CDR3 DNA sequence: TGTGCCAGCAGGAGCTCCTACGAGCAGTACTTC. The encoded protein is CASRSSYEQYF.

The chain uses TRBV27 and TRBJ1-4; D call uncertain. Germline CDR1 MNHEY, CDR2 SMNVEV (reference sequence). V dropped 4 bases and J dropped 8 bases, with 11 bases sitting between them. The CDR3 extends over 13 amino acids. DNA for the CDR3: TGTGCCAGCAGTTATGGGCACAAGGAAAAACTGTTTTTT. Translation gives CASSYGHKEKLFF.

The chain links TRBV30 to TRBJ2-5; 11 positions agree with TRBD1. The V and J ends lost 0 bases and 4 bases, in that order; junction bases with no gene match: 10. The CDR3 sequence is 17 residues long. CDR1 is GTSNPN and CDR2 is SVGIG in the germline V gene (reference sequence). The CDR3: CAWSVGLMDRGRETQYF. As DNA, the CDR3 is TGTGCCTGGAGTGTAGGTCTGATGGACAGGGGGCGAGAGACCCAGTACTTC. Full variable domain (outside the CDR3, taken from reference TRBV30 and TRBJ2-5): SQTIHQWPATLVQPVGSPLSLECTVEGTSNPNLYWYRQAAGRGLQLLFYSVGIGQISSEVPQNLSASRPQDRQFILSSKKLLLSDSGFYLCAWSVGLMDRGRETQYFGPGTRLLVL.

The chain is built from TRBV19 and TRBJ2-3; 12 bases match TRBD2. The length of the CDR3 is 16 residues. From germline, CDR1 is LNHDA and CDR2 SQIVND (reference sequence). V was clipped by 2 bases and J by 4 bases; unmatched bases: 4. CDR3 coding DNA: TGTGCCAGTAGTATAAGACGACTAGCGGGAGCAGATACGCAGTATTTT. Residues: CASSIRRLAGADTQYF.

The CDR3 region is CSVGTGTNTGELFF. In DNA form, the CDR3 reads TGCAGCGTTGGGACAGGGACGAACACCGGGGAGCTGTTTTTT. The chain couples TRBV29-1 to TRBJ2-2, with TRBD1 identical over 8 bases. CDR1 is SQVTM and CDR2 is ANQGSEA in the germline V gene. There are 14 residues in the CDR3. The V segment lost 4 bases and the J segment 0 bases; nucleotides outside the gene matches: 1.

This chain links TRBV2 with TRBJ1-1, with D perhaps TRBD1 (5 bases). Germline values: CDR1 SNHLY, CDR2 FYNNEI. This CDR3 is 14 amino acids long. Trimming pared 4 bases from V and 5 bases from J, leaving 14 bases between. CDR3 nucleotides: TGTGCCAGCAGTGGGCCCAGGGTCGGAACTGAAGCTTTCTTT. Its translation is CASSGPRVGTEAFF.

This rearrangement joins TRBV28 to TRBJ1-5, with 9 bases aligning to TRBD1. CDR1 and CDR2 from the germline V gene are MDHEN and SYDVKM. J was trimmed by 2 bases and V by 11 bases; bases with no gene match: 4. The CDR3 contains 13 residues. In nucleotides, the CDR3 is TGTGCCGCCCGGACAGGGGGCAATCAGCCCCAGCATTTT. Translating it yields CAARTGGNQPQHF.

The chain recombines TRBV19 with TRBJ1-2; D not resolved. The ends were cut back, 2 bases at V and 3 bases at J, with 7 bases in the middle. This CDR3 region has 13 residues. Looked up from germline, CDR1 is LNHDA and CDR2 is SQIVND (reference sequence). The CDR3 nucleotides are TGTGCCAGTAGTATACTGAGGGACTATGGCTACACCTTC. Protein sequence: CASSILRDYGYTF.

V and J are TRBV3-1 (or the pseudogene TRBV3-2) and TRBJ2-7; 8 bases match TRBD2. Germline V lookup: CDR1 LGHDT, CDR2 YNNKEL (reference sequence). The CDR3 covers 14 residues. With V trimmed by 4 bases and J by 1 base, 3 bases remained unmatched. The CDR3, as DNA: TGTGCCAGCAGCCTCACGGGGGGGTCCTACGAGCAGTACTTC. Amino acids: CASSLTGGSYEQYF.

The chain carries TRBV9 and TRBJ1-3; no reliable D call. The V end lost 0 bases, the J end lost 0 bases, and 7 bases lay between the germline ends. Per germline, CDR1 SGDLS and CDR2 YYNGEE. This CDR3 contains 15 residues. The CDR3 loop is CASSVAPDSGNTIYF. The CDR3 DNA follows: TGTGCCAGCAGCGTAGCTCCAGACTCTGGAAACACCATATATTTT.

V usage is TRBV28 and J usage is TRBJ2-1; 8 nucleotides agree with TRBD2. Germline V lookup: CDR1 MDHEN, CDR2 SYDVKM. V lost 5 bases to trimming and J lost 4 bases; unmatched junction nucleotides: 4. CDR3 length: 14 residues. The CDR3: CASSPGTRYNEQFF. In DNA form, the CDR3 reads TGTGCCAGCAGTCCCGGGACTAGGTACAATGAGCAGTTCTTC.

The V gene is TRBV5-5, the J gene TRBJ2-7; D may be TRBD1 (6 bases). The CDR3 is 14 residues long. Germline V CDR1 and CDR2: SGHKS, YYEKEE (reference sequence). The V and J ends lost 1 base and 7 bases respectively, with 15 bases between them. In nucleotides, the CDR3 is TGTGCCAGCAGCTTGTTGCAGGGGAACGGAGAGCAGTACTTC. Encoded protein: CASSLLQGNGEQYF. Filled out from reference TRBV5-5 and TRBJ2-7, the complete variable domain reads DAGVTQSPTHLIKTRGQQVTLRCSPISGHKSVSWYQQVLGQGPQFIFQYYEKEERGRGNFPDRFSARQFPNYSSELNVNALLLGDSALYLCASSLLQGNGEQYFGPGTRLTVT.

The gene calls are TRBV18 and TRBJ2-3; 9 bases are a match to TRBD2. The V and J ends lost 4 bases and 3 bases, in that order; junction bases with no gene match: 8. This CDR3 is built from 16 residues. Germline-derived CDR1 and CDR2 are KGHSH and LQKENI. In DNA, the CDR3 is TGTGCCAGCTCACTCAATGCTGGACTAGCGACAGATACGCAGTATTTT. This sequence encodes CASSLNAGLATDTQYF.

This rearrangement joins TRBV5-6 to TRBJ2-3; D is perhaps TRBD1 (6 bases). Germline V CDR1 and CDR2: SGHDT, YYEEEE. CDR3 size: 14 residues. The V gene lost 4 bases and the J gene lost 1 base, with 10 bases spanning the gap. CDR3 region: CASSPGHRTDTQYF. DNA for the CDR3: TGTGCCAGCAGCCCGGGACACCGCACAGATACGCAGTATTTT.

The chain links TRBV27 to TRBJ2-7; D not certain. The CDR3 consists of 13 residues. Trimming removed 6 bases at V and 2 bases at J, with 11 bases between. CDR1 and CDR2 from the germline V gene are MNHEY and SMNVEV (reference sequence). The CDR3 DNA sequence: TGTGCCAGCAGCCGAGGAGTACCCTACGAGCAGTACTTC. As protein: CASSRGVPYEQYF.

This chain joins TRBV5-1 and TRBJ1-4, with D unresolved. The V end lost 0 bases, the J end lost 8 bases, and 11 bases lay between the germline ends. Germline assignment: CDR1 SGHRS and CDR2 YFSETQ. This CDR3 spans 14 amino acids. CDR3 amino acids: CASSLDPGGEKLFF. CDR3 bases: TGCGCCAGCAGCTTGGACCCGGGAGGAGAAAAACTGTTTTTT.

The rearrangement uses TRBV5-1 and TRBJ2-7; 7 nucleotides align to TRBD1. J lost 4 bases, V lost 3 bases, and 10 bases had no gene match. The germline gives CDR1 SGHRS, CDR2 YFSETQ. The CDR3 consists of 15 residues. The DNA of the CDR3 is TGCGCCAGCAGCTCGCGCGGACAGGCAGTGTACGAGCAGTACTTC. Amino acid sequence: CASSSRGQAVYEQYF.